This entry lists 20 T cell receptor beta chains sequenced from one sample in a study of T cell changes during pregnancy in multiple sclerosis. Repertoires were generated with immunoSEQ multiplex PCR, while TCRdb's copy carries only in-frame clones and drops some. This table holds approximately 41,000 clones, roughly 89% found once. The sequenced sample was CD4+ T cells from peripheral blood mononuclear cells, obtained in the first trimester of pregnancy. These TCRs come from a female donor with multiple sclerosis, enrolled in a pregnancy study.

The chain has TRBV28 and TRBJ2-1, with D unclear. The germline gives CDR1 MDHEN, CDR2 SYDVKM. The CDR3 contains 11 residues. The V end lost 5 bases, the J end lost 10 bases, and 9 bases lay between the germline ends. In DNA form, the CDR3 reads TGTGCCAGCAGTCGTCGTGAGGAGCAGTTCTTC. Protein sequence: CASSRREEQFF.

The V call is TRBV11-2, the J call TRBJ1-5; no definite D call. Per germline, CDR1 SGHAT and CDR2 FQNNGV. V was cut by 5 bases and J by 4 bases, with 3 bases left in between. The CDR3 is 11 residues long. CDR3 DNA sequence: TGTGCCAGCAGCCCGAATCAGCCCCAGCATTTT. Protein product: CASSPNQPQHF.

Here the CDR3 DNA reads TGCGCCAGCAGCTTGGCAGGCCAGGGACAGGGAAATCCAGAGACCCAGTACTTC. Protein sequence: CASSLAGQGQGNPETQYF. V is TRBV5-1 and J is TRBJ2-5, with 9 positions matching TRBD1. The V gene's germline CDR1 is SGHRS and CDR2 YFSETQ. V lost 0 bases to trimming and J lost 4 bases; unmatched junction nucleotides: 13. The CDR3 runs 18 residues.

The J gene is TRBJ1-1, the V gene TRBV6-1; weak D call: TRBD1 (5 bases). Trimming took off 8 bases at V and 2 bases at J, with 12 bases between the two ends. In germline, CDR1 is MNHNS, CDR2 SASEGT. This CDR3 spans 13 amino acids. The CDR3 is CASAWTSNTEAFF. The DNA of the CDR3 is TGTGCCAGCGCGTGGACATCAAACACTGAAGCTTTCTTT.

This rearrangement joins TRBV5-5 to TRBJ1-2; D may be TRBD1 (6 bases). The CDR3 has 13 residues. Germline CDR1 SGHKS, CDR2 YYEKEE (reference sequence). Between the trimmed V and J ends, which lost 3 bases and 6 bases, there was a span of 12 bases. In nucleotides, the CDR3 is TGTGCCAGCAGCTGGATGCAGGGGAATGGCTACACCTTC. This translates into CASSWMQGNGYTF. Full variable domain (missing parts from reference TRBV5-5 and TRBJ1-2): DAGVTQSPTHLIKTRGQQVTLRCSPISGHKSVSWYQQVLGQGPQFIFQYYEKEERGRGNFPDRFSARQFPNYSSELNVNALLLGDSALYLCASSWMQGNGYTFGSGTRLTVV.

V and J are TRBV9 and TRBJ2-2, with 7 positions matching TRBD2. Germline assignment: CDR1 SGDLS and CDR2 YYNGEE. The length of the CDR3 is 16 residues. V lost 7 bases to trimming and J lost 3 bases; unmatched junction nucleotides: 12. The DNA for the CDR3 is TGTGCCAGCTCCACCGGTGCGGGAGCTTACACCGGGGAGCTGTTTTTT. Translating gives CASSTGAGAYTGELFF.

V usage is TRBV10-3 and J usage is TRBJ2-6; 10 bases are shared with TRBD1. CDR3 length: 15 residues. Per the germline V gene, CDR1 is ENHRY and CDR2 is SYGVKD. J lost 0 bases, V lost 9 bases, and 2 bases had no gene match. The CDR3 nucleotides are TGTGCCATTAGGACAGGGGGCTCTGGGGCCAACGTCCTGACTTTC. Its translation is CAIRTGGSGANVLTF.

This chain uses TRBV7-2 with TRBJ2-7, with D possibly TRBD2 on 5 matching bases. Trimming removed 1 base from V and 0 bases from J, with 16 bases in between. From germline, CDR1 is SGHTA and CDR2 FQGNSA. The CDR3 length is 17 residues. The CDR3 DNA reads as TGTGCCAGCAGCTTAGAAGGGAGCAACCGGTACTCCTACGAGCAGTACTTC. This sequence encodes CASSLEGSNRYSYEQYF.

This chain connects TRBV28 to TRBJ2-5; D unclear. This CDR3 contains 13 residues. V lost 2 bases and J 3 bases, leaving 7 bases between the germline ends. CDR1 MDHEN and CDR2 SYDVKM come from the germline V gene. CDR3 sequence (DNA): TGTGCCAGCAGTTTAAGCGTCGAAGAGACCCAGTACTTC. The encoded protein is CASSLSVEETQYF. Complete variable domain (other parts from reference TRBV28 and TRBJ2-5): DVKVTQSSRYLVKRTGEKVFLECVQDMDHENMFWYRQDPGLGLRLIYFSYDVKMKEKGDIPEGYSVSREKKERFSLILESASTNQTSMYLCASSLSVEETQYFGPGTRLLVL.

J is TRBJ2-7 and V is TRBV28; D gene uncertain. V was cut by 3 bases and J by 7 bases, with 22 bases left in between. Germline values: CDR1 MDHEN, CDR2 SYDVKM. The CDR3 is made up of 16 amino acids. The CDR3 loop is CASSFTQGLGWQEQYF. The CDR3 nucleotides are TGTGCCAGCAGTTTCACACAAGGATTGGGCTGGCAGGAGCAGTACTTC.

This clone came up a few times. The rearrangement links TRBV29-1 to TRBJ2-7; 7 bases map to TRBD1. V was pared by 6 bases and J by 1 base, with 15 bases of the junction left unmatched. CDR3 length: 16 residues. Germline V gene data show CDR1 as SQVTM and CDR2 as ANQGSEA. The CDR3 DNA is TGCAGCGTGGAAAAAGATGACAGGGTTGGGTCCTACGAGCAGTACTTC. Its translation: CSVEKDDRVGSYEQYF.

CDR3 DNA sequence: TGTGCCAGCAGCTTAGACGGCAGGGGTGCCCATCAGCCCCAGCATTTT. Translation gives CASSLDGRGAHQPQHF. This sequence joins TRBV7-9 and TRBJ1-5, with TRBD1 as a possible D gene (6 bases). The V gene's germline CDR1 is SEHNR and CDR2 FQNEAQ (reference sequence). This CDR3 is built from 16 residues. V was pared by 1 base and J by 5 bases, with 15 bases between.

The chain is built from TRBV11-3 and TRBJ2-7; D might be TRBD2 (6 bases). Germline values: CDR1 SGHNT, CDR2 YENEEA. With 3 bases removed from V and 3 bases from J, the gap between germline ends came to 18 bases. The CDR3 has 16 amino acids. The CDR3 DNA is TGTGCCAGCAGCTTGGGCGGGATCGAGCTCAACTACGAGCAGTACTTC. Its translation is CASSLGGIELNYEQYF.

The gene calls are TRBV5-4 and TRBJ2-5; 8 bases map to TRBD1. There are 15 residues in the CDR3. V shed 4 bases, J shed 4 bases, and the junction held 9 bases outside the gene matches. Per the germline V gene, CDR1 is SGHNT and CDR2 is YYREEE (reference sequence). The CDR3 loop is CASSILDRVAETQYF. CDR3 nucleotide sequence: TGTGCCAGCAGCATCCTGGACAGGGTAGCAGAGACCCAGTACTTC.

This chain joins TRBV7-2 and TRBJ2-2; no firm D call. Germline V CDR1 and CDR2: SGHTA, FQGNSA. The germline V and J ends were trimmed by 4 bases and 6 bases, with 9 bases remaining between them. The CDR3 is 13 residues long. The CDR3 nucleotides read TGTGCCAGCAGCTCAGGATGGGCCGGGGAGCTGTTTTTT. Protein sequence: CASSSGWAGELFF. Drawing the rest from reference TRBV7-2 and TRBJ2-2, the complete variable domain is GAGVSQSPSNKVTEKGKDVELRCDPISGHTALYWYRQSLGQGLEFLIYFQGNSAPDKSGLPSDRFSAERTGGSVSTLTIQRTQQEDSAVYLCASSSGWAGELFFGEGSRLTVL.

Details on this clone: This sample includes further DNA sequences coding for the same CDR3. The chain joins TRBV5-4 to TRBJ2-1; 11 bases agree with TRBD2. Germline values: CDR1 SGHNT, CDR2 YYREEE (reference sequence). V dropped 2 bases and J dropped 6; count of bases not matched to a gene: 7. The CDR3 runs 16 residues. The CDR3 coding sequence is TGTGCCAGCAGCTTACCCGGGACTAGCGGAGGCAATGAGCAGTTCTTC. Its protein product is CASSLPGTSGGNEQFF.

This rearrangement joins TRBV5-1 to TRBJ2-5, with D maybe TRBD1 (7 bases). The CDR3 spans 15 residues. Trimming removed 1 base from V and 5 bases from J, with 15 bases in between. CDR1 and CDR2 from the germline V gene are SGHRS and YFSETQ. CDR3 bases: TGCGCCAGCAGCTTGCTCGCAGGGGGGAGGGAGACCCAGTACTTC. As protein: CASSLLAGGRETQYF.

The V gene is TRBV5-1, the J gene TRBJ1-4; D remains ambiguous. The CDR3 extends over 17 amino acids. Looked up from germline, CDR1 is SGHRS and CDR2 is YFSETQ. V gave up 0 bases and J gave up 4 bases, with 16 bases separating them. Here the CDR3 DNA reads TGCGCCAGCAGCTTGGGGCGGCGGCCTCCGAGTAATGAAAAACTGTTTTTT. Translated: CASSLGRRPPSNEKLFF.

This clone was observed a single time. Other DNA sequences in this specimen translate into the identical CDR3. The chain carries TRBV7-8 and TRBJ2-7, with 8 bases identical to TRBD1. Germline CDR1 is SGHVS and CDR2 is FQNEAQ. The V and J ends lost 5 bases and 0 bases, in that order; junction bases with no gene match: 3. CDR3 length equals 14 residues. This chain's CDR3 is CASSLGTGSYEQYF. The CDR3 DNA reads TGTGCCAGCAGCCTAGGGACAGGCTCCTACGAGCAGTACTTC.

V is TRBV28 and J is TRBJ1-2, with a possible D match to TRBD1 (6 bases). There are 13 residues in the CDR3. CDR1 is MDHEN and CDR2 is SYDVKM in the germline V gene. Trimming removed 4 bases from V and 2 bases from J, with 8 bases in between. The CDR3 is CASSSGQNYGYTF. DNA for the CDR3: TGTGCCAGCAGTTCGGGACAAAACTATGGCTACACCTTC.